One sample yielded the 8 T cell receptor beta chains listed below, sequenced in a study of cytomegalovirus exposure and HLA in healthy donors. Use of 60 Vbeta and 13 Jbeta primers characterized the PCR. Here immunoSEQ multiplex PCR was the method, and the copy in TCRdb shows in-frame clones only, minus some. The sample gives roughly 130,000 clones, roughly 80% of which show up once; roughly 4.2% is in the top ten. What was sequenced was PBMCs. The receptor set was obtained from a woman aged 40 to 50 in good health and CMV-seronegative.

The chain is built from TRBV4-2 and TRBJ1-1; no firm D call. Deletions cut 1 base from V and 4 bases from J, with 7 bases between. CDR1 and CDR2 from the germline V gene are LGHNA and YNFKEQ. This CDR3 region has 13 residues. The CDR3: CASSQVAGTEAFF. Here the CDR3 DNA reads TGTGCCAGCAGCCAAGTTGCCGGCACTGAAGCTTTCTTT.

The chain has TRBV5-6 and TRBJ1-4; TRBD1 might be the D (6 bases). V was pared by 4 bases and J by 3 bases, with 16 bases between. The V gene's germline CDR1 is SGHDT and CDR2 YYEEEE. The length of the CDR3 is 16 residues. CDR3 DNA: TGTGCCAGCAGCCCCGGGGCAGGGGATGCTAATGAAAAACTGTTTTTT. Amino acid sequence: CASSPGAGDANEKLFF.

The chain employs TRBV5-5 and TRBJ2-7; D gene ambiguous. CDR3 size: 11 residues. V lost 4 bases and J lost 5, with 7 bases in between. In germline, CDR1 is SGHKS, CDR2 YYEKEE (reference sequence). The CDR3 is CASSLSHEQYF. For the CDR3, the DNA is TGTGCCAGCAGCCTATCACACGAGCAGTACTTC.

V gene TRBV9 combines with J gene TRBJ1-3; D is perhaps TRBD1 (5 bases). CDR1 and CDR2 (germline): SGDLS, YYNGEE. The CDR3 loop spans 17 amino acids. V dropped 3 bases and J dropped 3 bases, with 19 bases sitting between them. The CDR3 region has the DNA TGTGCCAGCAGCGATAGCCTGTTGGGGGGATATGGAAACACCATATATTTT. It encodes CASSDSLLGGYGNTIYF. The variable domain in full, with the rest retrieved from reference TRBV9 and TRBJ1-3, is DSGVTQTPKHLITATGQRVTLRCSPRSGDLSVYWYQQSLDQGLQFLIQYYNGEERAKGNILERFSAQQFPDLHSELNLSSLELGDSALYFCASSDSLLGGYGNTIYFGEGSWLTVV.

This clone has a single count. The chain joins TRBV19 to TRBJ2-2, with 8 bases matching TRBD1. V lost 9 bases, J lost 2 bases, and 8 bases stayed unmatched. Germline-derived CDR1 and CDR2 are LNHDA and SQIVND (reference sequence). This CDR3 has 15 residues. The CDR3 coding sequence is TGTGCCAGCGGCGGGACAGGTCAAAACACCGGGGAGCTGTTTTTT. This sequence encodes CASGGTGQNTGELFF.

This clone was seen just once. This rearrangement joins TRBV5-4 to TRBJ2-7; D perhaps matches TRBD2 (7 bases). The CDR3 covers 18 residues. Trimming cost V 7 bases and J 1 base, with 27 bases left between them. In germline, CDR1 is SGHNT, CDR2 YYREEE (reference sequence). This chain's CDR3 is CASLGGGGHRSYSYEQYF. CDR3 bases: TGTGCCAGCTTAGGGGGGGGCGGACACCGATCCTATTCCTACGAGCAGTACTTC.

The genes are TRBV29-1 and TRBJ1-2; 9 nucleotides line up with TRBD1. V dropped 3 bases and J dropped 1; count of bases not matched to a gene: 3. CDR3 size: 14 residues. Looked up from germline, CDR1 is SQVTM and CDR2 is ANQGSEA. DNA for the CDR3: TGCAGCGTTGAGAGGGACAGGGATAACTATGGCTACACCTTC. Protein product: CSVERDRDNYGYTF.

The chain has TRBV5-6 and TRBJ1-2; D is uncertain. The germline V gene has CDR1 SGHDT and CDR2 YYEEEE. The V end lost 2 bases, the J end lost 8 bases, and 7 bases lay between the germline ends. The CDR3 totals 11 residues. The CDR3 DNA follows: TGTGCCAGCAGCTTTGAAGAGGGCTACACCTTC. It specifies CASSFEEGYTF. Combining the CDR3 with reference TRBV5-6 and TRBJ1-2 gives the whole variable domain DAGVTQSPTHLIKTRGQQVTLRCSPKSGHDTVSWYQQALGQGPQFIFQYYEEEERQRGNFPDRFSGHQFPNYSSELNVNALLLGDSALYLCASSFEEGYTFGSGTRLTVV.